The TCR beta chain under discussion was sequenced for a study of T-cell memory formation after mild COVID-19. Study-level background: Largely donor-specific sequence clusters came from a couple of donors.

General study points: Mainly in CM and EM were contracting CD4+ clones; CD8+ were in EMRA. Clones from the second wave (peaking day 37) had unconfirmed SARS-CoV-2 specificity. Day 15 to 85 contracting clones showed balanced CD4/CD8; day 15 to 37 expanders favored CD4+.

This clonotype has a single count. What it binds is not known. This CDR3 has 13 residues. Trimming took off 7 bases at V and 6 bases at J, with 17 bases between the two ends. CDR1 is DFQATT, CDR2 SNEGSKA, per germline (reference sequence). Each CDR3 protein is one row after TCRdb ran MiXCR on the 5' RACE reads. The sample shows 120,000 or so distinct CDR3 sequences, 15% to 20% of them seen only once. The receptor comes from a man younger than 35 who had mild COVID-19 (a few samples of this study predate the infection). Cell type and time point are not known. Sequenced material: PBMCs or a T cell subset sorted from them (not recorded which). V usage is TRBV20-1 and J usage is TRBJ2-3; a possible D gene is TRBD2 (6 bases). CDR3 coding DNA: TGCAGTGTATGGGACTTTCTGACGGATACGCAGTATTTT. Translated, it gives CSVWDFLTDTQYF.